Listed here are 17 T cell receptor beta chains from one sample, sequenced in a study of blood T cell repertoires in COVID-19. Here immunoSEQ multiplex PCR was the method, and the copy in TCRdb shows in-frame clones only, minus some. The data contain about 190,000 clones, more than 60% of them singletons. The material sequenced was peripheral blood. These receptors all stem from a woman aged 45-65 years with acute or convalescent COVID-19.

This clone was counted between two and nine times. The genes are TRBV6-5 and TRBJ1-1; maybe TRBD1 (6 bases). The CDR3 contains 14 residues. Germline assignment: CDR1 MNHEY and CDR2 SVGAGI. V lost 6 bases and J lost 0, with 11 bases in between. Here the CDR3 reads CASRPQGMNTEAFF. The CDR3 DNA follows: TGTGCCAGCAGGCCACAGGGTATGAACACTGAAGCTTTCTTT.

The CDR3 here is CASSLAVGQRNYGYTF. The CDR3 coding sequence is TGTGCCAGCAGCTTAGCGGTTGGACAGCGAAACTATGGCTACACCTTC. The rearrangement joins TRBV7-8 to TRBJ1-2, with D maybe TRBD1 (6 bases). The CDR3 sequence is 16 residues long. Germline loops: CDR1 SGHVS, CDR2 FQNEAQ. Trimming removed 0 bases at V and 2 bases at J, with 13 bases between.

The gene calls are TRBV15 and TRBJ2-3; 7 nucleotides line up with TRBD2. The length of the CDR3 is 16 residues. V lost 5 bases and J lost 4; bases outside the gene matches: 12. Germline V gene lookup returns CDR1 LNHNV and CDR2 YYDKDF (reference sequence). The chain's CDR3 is CATSGSVGLTADTQYF. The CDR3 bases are TGTGCCACCAGCGGAAGCGTGGGACTAACGGCAGATACGCAGTATTTT.

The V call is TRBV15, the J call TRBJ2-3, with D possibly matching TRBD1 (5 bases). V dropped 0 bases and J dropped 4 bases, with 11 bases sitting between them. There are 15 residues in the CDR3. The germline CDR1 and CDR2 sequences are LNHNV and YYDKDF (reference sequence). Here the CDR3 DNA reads TGTGCCACCAGCAGAGATCGACCAGGGTCAGATACGCAGTATTTT. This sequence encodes CATSRDRPGSDTQYF.

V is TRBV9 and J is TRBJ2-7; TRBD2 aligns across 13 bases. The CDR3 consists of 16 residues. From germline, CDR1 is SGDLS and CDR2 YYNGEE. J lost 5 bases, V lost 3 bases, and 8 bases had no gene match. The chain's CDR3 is CASSASLAGGPNEQYF. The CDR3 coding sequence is TGTGCCAGCAGCGCATCACTAGCGGGAGGGCCCAACGAGCAGTACTTC.

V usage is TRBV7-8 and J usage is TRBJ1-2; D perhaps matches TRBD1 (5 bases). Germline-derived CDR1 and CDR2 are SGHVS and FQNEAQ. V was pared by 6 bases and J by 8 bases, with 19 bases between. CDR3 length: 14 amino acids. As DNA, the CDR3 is TGTGCCAGCAGTTCAGACATGACAGCCTGGGGCTACACCTTC. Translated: CASSSDMTAWGYTF.

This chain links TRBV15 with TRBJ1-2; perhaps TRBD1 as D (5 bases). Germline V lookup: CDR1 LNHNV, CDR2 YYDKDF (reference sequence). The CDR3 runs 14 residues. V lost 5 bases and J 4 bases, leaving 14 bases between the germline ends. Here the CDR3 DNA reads TGTGCCACCAGCGGGCAGGGCCGGACCTATGGCTACACCTTC. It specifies CATSGQGRTYGYTF.

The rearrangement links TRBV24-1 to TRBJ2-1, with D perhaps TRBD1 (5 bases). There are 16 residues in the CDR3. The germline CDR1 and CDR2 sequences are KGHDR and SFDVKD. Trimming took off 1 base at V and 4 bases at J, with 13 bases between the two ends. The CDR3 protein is CATSDFIVDTYNEQFF. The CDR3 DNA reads TGTGCCACCAGTGATTTTATCGTGGACACTTACAATGAGCAGTTCTTC.

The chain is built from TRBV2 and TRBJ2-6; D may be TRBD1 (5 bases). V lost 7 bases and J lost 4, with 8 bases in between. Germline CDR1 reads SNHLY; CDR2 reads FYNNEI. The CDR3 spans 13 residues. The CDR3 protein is CASTGPGANVLTF. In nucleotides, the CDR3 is TGTGCCAGCACAGGGCCCGGGGCCAACGTCCTGACTTTC. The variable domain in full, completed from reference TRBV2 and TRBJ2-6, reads EPEVTQTPSHQVTQMGQEVILRCVPISNHLYFYWYRQILGQKVEFLVSFYNNEISEKSEIFDDQFSVERPDGSNFTLKIRSTKLEDSAMYFCASTGPGANVLTFGAGSRLTVL.

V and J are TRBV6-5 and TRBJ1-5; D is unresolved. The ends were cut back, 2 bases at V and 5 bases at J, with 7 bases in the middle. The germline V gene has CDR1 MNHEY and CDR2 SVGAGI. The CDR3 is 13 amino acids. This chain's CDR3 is CASSYALDQPQHF. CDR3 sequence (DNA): TGTGCCAGCAGTTACGCCCTAGATCAGCCCCAGCATTTT.

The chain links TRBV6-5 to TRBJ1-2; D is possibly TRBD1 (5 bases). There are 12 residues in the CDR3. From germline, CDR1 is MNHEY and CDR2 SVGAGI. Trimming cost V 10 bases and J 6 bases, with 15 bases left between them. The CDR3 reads CATLDSEDGYTF. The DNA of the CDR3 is TGTGCCACCCTTGACAGCGAGGATGGCTACACCTTC.

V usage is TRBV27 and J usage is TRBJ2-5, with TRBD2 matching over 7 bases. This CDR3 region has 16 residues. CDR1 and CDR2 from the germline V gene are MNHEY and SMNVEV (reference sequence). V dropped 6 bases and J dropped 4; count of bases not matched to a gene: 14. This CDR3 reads CASSFWRAGVGETQYF. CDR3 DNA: TGTGCCAGCAGCTTTTGGAGGGCGGGAGTGGGAGAGACCCAGTACTTC.

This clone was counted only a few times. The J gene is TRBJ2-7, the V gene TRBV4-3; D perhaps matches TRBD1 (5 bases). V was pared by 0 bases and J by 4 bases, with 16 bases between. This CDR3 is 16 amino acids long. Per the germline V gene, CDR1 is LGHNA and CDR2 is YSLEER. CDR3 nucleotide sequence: TGCGCCAGCAGCCAAGATCGTGGCAGCAAGGGGTACGAGCAGTACTTC. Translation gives CASSQDRGSKGYEQYF.

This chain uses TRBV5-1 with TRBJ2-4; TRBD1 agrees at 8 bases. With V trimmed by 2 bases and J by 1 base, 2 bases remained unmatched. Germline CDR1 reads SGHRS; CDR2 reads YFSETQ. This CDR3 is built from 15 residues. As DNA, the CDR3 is TGCGCCAGCAGCTTAAGGGACAGGGCCAAAAACATTCAGTACTTC. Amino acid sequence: CASSLRDRAKNIQYF.

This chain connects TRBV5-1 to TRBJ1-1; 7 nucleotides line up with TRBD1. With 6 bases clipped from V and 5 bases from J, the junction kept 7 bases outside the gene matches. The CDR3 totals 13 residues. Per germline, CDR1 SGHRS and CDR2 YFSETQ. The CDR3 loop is CASTTPGGTEAFF. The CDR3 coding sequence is TGCGCCAGCACCACCCCAGGGGGGACTGAAGCTTTCTTT.

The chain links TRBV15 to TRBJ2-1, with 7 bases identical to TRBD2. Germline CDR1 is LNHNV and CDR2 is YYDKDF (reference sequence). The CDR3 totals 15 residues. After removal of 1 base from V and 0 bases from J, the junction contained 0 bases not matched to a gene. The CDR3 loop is CATSRGGSSYNEQFF. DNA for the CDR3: TGTGCCACCAGCAGAGGCGGGAGCTCCTACAATGAGCAGTTCTTC.

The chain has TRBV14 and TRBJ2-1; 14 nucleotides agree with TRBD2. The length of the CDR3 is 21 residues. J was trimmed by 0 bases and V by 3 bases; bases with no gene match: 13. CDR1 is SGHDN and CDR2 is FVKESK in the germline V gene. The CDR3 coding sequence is TGTGCCAGCAGCCATAATCGTCCGACTAGCGGGAGGGCTCGCTCCTACAATGAGCAGTTCTTC. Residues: CASSHNRPTSGRARSYNEQFF.